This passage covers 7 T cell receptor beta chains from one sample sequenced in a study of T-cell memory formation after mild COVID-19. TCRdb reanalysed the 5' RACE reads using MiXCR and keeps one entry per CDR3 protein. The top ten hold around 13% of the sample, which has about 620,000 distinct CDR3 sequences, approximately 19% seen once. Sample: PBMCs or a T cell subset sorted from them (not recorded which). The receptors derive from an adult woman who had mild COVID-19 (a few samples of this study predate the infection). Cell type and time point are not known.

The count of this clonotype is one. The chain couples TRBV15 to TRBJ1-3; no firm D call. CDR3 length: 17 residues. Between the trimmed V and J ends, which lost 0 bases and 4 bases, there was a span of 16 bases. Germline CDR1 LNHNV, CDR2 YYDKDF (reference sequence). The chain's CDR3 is CATSRDGDLTEGNTIYF. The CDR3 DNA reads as TGTGCCACCAGCAGAGATGGGGATCTTACTGAAGGAAACACCATATATTTT.

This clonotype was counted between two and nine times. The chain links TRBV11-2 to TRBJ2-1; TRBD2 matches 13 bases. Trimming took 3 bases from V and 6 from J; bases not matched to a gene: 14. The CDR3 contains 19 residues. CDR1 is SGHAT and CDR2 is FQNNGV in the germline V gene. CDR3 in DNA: TGTGCCAGCAGCTTCCCTACTAGCGGGGGGGCCATATTCGGCAATGAGCAGTTCTTC. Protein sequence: CASSFPTSGGAIFGNEQFF.

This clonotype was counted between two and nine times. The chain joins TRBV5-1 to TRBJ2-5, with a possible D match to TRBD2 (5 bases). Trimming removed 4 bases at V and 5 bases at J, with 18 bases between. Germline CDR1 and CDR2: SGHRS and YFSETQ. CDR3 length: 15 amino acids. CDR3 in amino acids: CASSPAVARGETQYF. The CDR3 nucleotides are TGCGCCAGCAGCCCGGCGGTAGCCAGAGGGGAGACCCAGTACTTC.

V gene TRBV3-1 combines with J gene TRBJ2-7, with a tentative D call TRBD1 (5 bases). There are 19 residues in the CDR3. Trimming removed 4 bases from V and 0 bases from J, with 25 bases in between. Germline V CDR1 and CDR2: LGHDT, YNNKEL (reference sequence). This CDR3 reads CASSPFPGMGTLSSYEQYF. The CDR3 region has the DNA TGTGCCAGCAGCCCATTCCCAGGGATGGGCACTCTCAGCTCCTACGAGCAGTACTTC.

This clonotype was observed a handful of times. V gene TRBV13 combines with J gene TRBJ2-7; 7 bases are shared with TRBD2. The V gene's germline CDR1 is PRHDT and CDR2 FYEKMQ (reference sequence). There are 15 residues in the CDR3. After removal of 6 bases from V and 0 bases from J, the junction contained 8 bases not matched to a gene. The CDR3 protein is CASSVQRGLSYEQYF. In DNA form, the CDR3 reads TGTGCCAGCAGTGTTCAGCGGGGTCTCTCCTACGAGCAGTACTTC. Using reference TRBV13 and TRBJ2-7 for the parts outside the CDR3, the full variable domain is AAGVIQSPRHLIKEKRETATLKCYPIPRHDTVYWYQQGPGQDPQFLISFYEKMQSDKGSIPDRFSAQQFSDYHSELNMSSLELGDSALYFCASSVQRGLSYEQYFGPGTRLTVT.

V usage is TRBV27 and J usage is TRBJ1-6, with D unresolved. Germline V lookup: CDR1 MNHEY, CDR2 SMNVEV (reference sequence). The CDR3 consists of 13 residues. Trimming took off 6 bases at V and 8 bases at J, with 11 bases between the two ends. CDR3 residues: CASSLYGDSPLHF. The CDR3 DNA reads TGTGCCAGCAGCCTATACGGGGATTCACCCCTCCACTTT.

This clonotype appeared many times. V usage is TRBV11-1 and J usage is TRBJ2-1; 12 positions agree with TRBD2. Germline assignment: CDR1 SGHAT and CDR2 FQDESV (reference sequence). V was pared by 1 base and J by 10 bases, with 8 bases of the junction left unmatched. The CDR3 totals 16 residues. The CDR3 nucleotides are TGTGCCAGCAGCTTAGGTGGACTAGCGGGAAAGGACGAGCAGTTCTTC. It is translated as CASSLGGLAGKDEQFF.